This TCR beta chain derives from a study of blood T cell dynamics during melanoma immunotherapy. The wider study: First-line therapy was either pembrolizumab or nivolumab with ipilimumab for metastatic melanoma.

Assay used: immunoSEQ multiplex PCR; TCRdb lists only in-frame clones, some missing. Among a few thousand clones listed, 80% to 95% were seen once. The time point was: pre-treatment baseline. One draw preceded checkpoint blockade; another followed its first cycle at week 3. Prior systemic cancer therapy, immunosuppressant use and other active malignancies excluded patients. CDR3 size: 13 residues. Unmatched junction bases numbered 4, after V lost 4 bases and J lost 4 bases. Germline V CDR1 and CDR2: SQVTM, ANQGSEA. Findings of the study overall: Cell-free DNA CDR3 sequences most resembled the immune-effector CD8+ subset, which was also most clonal.

About this clone: What it recognizes is unknown.

The rearrangement links TRBV29-1 to TRBJ2-1; 7 bases agree with TRBD2. The sequencing here drew on effector memory CD8+ T cells from blood, taken from a patient treated with checkpoint blockade. This clonotype originated in a human donor with melanoma. CDR3 bases: TGCAGCGTTGTGGGGGGGACTTACAATGAGCAGTTCTTC. This encodes CSVVGGTYNEQFF.